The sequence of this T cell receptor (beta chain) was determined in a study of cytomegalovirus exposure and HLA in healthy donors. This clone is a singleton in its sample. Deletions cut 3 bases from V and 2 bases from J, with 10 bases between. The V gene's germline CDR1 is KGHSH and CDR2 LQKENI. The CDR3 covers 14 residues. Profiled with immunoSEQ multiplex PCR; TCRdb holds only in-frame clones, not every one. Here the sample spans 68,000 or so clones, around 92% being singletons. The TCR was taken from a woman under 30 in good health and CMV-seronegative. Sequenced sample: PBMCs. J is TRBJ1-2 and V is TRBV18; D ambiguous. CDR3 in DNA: TGTGCCAGCTCACCGGAGTTCGGAAACTATGGCTACACCTTC. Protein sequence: CASSPEFGNYGYTF.